This T cell receptor (beta chain) was identified in a study of technical replicates of blood from a few donors. The CDR3 loop spans 14 amino acids. Trimming shortened V by 1 base and J by 0 bases, and 4 bases separated the two germline ends. Germline lookup yields CDR1 SGHVS and CDR2 FQNEAQ. Clones were read by immunoSEQ multiplex PCR, and TCRdb kept only the in-frame ones, dropping some. The sample records approximately 94,000 clones, 90% to 97% being singletons. This TCR was recovered from a human donor in good health. Sequencing input: T cells isolated from PBMCs. The J gene is TRBJ1-3, the V gene TRBV7-8; D is ambiguous. CDR3 protein: CASSLGHSGNTIYF. As DNA, the CDR3 is TGTGCCAGCAGCTTAGGACACTCTGGAAACACCATATATTTT.